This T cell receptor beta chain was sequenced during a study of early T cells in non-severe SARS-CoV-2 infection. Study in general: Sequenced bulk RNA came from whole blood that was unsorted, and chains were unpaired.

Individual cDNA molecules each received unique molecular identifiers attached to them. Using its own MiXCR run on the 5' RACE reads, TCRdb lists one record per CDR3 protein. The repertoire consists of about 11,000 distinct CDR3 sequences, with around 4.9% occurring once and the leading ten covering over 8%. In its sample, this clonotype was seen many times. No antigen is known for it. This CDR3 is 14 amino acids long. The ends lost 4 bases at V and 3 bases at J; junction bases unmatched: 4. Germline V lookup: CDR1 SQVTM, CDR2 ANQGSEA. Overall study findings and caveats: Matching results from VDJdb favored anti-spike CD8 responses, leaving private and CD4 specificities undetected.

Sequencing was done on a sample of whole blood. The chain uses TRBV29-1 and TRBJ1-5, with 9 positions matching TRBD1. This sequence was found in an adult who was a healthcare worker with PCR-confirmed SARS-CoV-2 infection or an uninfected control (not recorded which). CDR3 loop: CSVGQGGSNQPQHF. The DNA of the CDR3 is TGCAGCGTTGGACAGGGGGGATCCAATCAGCCCCAGCATTTT.